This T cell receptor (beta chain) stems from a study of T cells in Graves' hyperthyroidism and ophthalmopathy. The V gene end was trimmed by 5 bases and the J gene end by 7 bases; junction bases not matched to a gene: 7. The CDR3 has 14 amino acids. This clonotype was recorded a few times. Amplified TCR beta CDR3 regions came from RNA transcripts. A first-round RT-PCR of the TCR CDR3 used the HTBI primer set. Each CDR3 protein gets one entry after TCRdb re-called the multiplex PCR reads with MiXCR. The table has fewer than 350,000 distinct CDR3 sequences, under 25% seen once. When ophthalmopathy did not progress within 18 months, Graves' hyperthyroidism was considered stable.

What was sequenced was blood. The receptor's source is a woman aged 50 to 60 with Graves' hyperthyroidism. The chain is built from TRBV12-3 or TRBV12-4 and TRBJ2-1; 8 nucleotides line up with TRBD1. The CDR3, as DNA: TGTGCCAGCAGTGGCAGGGGGCTATGGAATGAGCAGTTCTTC. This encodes CASSGRGLWNEQFF.